This note documents a single T cell receptor (beta chain) sequence. Its antigen is unknown. TCRdb's copy holds only in-frame clones and misses some; the assay was immunoSEQ multiplex PCR. The sample includes millions of clones, 90% to 95% of them seen just once. The record originates from a study of shared clonotypes between healthy human individuals. Study information: CD4 naive and memory got three plates each, CD8 naive two, CD8 memory one.

CDR3 length: 14 residues. Germline lookup yields CDR1 SQVTM and CDR2 ANQGSEA. V was clipped by 5 bases and J by 0 bases, with 11 bases between them. Study observations and caveats: Although depth was large, rarefaction showed that sequencing of the sorted subsets was incomplete. Lower generation probabilities were found for non-shared clonotypes than for those shared by all four donors.

J is TRBJ1-3 and V is TRBV29-1; perhaps TRBD1 as D (6 bases). Sequencing was carried out using naive CD4+ T cells from PBMCs. Subset given: CD45RA+ positively selected. The sequence was collected from a man younger than 35 in good health. Some clones in this sample may be carry-over from other donors' samples. CDR3 nucleotide sequence: TGCAGCGTTTCAGGGGTCCTCTCTGGAAACACCATATATTTT. It encodes CSVSGVLSGNTIYF.